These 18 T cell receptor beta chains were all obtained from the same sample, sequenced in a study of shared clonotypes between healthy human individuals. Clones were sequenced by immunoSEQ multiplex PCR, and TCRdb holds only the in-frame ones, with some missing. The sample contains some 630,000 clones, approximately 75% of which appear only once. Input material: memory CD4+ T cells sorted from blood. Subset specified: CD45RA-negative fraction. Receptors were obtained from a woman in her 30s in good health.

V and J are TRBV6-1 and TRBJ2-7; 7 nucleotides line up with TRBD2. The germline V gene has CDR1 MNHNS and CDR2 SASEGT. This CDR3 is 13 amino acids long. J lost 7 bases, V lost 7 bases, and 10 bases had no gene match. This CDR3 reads CASMGGGNGEQYF. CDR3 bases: TGTGCCAGCATGGGGGGGGGAAATGGTGAGCAGTACTTC.

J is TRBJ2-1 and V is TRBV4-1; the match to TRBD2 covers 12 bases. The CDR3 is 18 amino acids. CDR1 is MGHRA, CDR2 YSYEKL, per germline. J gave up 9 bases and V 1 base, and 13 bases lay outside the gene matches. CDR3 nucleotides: TGCGCCAGCAGCCAAGGACTAGCGGGAGATTTATATTCGTTTGAGCAGTTCTTC. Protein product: CASSQGLAGDLYSFEQFF.

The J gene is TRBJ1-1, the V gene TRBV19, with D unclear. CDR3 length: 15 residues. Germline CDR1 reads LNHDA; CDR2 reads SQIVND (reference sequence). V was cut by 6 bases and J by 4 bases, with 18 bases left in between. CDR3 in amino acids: CASRYQADSGTEAFF. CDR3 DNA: TGTGCCAGTAGATATCAGGCCGACTCGGGCACTGAAGCTTTCTTT.

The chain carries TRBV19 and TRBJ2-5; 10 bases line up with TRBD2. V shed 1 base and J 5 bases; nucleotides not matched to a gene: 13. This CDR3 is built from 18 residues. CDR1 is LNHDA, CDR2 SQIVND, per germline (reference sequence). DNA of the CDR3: TGTGCCAGTAGTATAGGGGGTCAGGCTAGCGGGAGACGGGAGACCCAGTACTTC. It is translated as CASSIGGQASGRRETQYF.

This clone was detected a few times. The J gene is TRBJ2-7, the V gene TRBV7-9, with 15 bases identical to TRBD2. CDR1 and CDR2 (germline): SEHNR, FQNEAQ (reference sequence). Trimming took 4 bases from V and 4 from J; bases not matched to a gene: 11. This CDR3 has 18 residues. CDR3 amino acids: CASSSGTSGRSSRYEQYF. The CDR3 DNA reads TGTGCCAGCAGCTCCGGGACTAGCGGGAGGAGTTCTAGATACGAGCAGTACTTC.

The CDR3 sequence is CASGLAGARNEQFF. The CDR3 coding sequence is TGTGCCAGCGGGCTAGCGGGAGCCCGCAATGAGCAGTTCTTC. V and J are TRBV7-6 and TRBJ2-1; the match to TRBD2 covers 10 bases. The CDR3 has 14 residues. V lost 8 bases, J lost 6 bases, and 7 bases stayed unmatched. Germline CDR1 reads SGHVS; CDR2 reads FNYEAQ.

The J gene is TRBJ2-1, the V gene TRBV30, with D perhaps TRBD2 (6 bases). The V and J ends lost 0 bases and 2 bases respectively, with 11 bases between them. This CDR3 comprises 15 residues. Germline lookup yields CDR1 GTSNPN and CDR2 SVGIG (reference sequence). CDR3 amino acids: CAWSVRAGPYNEQFF. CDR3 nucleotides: TGTGCCTGGAGTGTACGAGCGGGTCCCTACAATGAGCAGTTCTTC.

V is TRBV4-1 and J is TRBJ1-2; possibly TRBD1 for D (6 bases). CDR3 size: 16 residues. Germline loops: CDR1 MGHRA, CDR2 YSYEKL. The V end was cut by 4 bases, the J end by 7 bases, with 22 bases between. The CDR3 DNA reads TGCGCCAGCAGCCCCCTGGGTCCAGGGGACCCCTTTGGCTACACCTTC. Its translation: CASSPLGPGDPFGYTF.

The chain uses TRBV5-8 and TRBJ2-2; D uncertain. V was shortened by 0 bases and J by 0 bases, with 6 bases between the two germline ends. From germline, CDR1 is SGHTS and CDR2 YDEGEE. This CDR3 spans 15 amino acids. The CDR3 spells CASSLEPTNTGELFF. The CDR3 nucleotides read TGTGCCAGCAGCTTGGAGCCTACGAACACCGGGGAGCTGTTTTTT.

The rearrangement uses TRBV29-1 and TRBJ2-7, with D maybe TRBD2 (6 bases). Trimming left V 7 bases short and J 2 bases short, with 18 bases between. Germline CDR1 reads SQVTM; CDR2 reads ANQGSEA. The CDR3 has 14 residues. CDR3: CSAGGLGETYEQYF. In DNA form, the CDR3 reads TGCAGCGCTGGGGGACTGGGGGAAACCTACGAGCAGTACTTC.

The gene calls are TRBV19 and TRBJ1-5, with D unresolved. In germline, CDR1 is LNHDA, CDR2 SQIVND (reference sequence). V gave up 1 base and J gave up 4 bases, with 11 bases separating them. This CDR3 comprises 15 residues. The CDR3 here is CASSIAGRWNQPQHF. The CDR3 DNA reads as TGTGCCAGTAGTATAGCTGGCAGATGGAATCAGCCCCAGCATTTT.

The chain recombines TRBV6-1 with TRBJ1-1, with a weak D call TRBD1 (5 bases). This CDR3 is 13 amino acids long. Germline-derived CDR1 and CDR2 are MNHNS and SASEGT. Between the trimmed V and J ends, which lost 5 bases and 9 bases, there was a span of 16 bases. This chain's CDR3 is CASSTEDWGKAFF. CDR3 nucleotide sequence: TGTGCCAGCAGTACAGAAGATTGGGGCAAAGCTTTCTTT.

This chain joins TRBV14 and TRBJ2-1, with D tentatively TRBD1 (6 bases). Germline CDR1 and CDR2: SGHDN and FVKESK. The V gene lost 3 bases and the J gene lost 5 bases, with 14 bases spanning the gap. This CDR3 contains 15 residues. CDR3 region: CASSHTGTPNNEQFF. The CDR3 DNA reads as TGTGCCAGCAGCCATACCGGGACACCAAACAATGAGCAGTTCTTC.

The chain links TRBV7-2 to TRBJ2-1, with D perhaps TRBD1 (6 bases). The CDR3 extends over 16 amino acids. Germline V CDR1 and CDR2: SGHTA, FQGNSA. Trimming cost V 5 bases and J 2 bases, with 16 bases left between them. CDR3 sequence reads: CASSLQGTTTYNEQFF. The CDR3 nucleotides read TGTGCCAGCAGCCTCCAGGGGACCACCACCTACAATGAGCAGTTCTTC.

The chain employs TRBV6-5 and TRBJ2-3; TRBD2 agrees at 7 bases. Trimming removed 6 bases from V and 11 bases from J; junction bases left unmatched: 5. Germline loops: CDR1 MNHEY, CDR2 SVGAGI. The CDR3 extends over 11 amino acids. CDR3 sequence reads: CASSRDYQQYF. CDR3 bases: TGTGCCAGCAGCCGGGACTACCAGCAGTATTTT.

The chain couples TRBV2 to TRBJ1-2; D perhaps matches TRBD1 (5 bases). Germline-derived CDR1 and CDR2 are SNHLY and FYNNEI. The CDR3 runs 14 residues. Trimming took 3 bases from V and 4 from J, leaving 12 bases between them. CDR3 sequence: CASSDGAFGYGYTF. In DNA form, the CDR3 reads TGTGCCAGCAGTGACGGGGCTTTCGGCTATGGCTACACCTTC.

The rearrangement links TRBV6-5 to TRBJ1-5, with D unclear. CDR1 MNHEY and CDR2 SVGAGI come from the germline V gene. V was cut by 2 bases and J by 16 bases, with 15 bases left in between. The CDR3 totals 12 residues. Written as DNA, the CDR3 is TGTGCCAGCAGTTACGAAGGAGGGAGAGGACATTTT. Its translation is CASSYEGGRGHF.

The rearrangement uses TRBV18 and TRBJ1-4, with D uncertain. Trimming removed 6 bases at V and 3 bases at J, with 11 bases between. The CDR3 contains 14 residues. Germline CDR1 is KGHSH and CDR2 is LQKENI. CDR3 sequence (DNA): TGTGCCAGCTCCCCGAGTGTTTCTAATGAAAAACTGTTTTTT. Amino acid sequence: CASSPSVSNEKLFF.